Included here is one T cell receptor beta chain sequence, with context. This clone was detected only once. The antigen it recognizes is unknown. No much larger clonotype is one base removed from it; base qualities were not supplied. These data are taken from a study of Ad26.COV2.S vaccination and SARS-CoV-2 variants (dated by TCRdb to 2020 to 2022). About the full investigation: Vaccine-arm donors came from COV1001, a multicentre, randomized, double-blind, placebo-controlled phase I-IIa trial of Ad26.COV2.S in healthy adults. Ad26.COV2.S was given intramuscularly at 5x10^10 or 1x10^11 viral particles, as a single shot or as two shots 56 days apart. TCRbeta repertoire sequencing served as the tool for gauging how specific and how broad the SARS-CoV-2-reactive T cell receptors were following Ad26.COV2.S vaccination. A total of 32 samples were included in the TCR-sequenced set, comprising some 20 Ad26.COV2.S vaccine recipients, 5 placebo recipients and 8 SARS-CoV-2 convalescent individuals. Trial participants were randomized into five groups of five, in which low-dose or high-dose Ad26.COV2.S was given once or twice, or placebo was given on both occasions. Investigators did not know the trial group allocation while performing experiments and assessing outcomes. Beyond this particular receptor, the publication reports: Comparing responses between vaccine doses or regimens was not something the study was powered to do. Substantial breadth of spike-specific CD8+ and CD4+ T cell responses was reported after vaccination. Compared with placebo recipients, Ad26.COV2.S recipients showed higher spike-specific TCR breadth (P = 0.0014). The authors noted that total T cell responses may have been underestimated by the TCR breadth and depth analyses. Comparable non-spike TCR breadth was observed between vaccine and placebo recipients, consistent with only spike being contained in the vaccine.

TCRbeta CDR3 regions were sequenced with the immunoSEQ Assay. After extraction, genomic DNA underwent amplification by bias-controlled multiplex PCR, followed by high-throughput sequencing. Under the source paper's analysis protocol: Collapsing and filtering of sequences were performed to quantify the absolute abundance of each unique TCRbeta CDR3 region. T cell fraction was estimated by normalization of TCRbeta template counts to usable DNA, with usable DNA being measured through amplification of reference genes present in all nucleated cells. Repertoire TCRs were annotated as SARS-CoV-2-specific by exact matching of V gene, CDR3 amino acid sequence and J gene to a known reactive TCR set. The reference SARS-CoV-2 TCR set was derived from MIRA and filtered for enrichment in COVID-19-positive ImmuneCODE repertoires, a step that removed public or cross-reactive TCRs. Based on the MIRA antigens, annotated TCRs were further analysed at the level of specific ORF or position within ORF. Depth was the summed frequency of annotated unique rearrangements, while breadth was defined as annotated unique rearrangements over total unique productive rearrangements. TCR breadth was compared between groups using two-sided Wilcoxon rank-sum tests. Here the immuneACCESS table is served through TCRdb, limited to in-frame sequences with V and J called. Missing clones are a known gap in these copies; in checked studies unresolved V genes cover under half, and the rest lacks a known reason. V and J calls and clone size are those listed in that table; D and trimming were worked out from the DNA. In all, the sample holds about 440,000 clones, and about 90% of those were seen once. The leading ten clones occupy around 4.2% of the sample.

According to the study, the label for this sample's treatment or condition signals: roughly 20 received Ad26.COV2.S at low or high dose, single or two shots; roughly five received placebo; per-sample allocation not given. For vaccine and placebo recipients, the sequenced repertoires came from samples collected on day 63 after the first injection. In Cohort 1b, 25 adults aged 18-55 years were enrolled at a single site in Boston, USA, between 29 July and 7 August 2020. Ad26.COV2.S consisted of a replication-incompetent adenovirus type 26 vector by which a prefusion-stabilized SARS-CoV-2 spike protein from the original Wuhan strain was expressed. The CDR3 holds 17 amino acids from the cysteine to the phenylalanine. Just CDR3 DNA is preserved here, 51 bases in frame from base 1. The germline V gene yields KGHDR for CDR1 and SFDVKD for CDR2. V loses 3 bases at its end and J loses 5 bases; junction bases beyond the gene matches: 14.

Material: peripheral blood, obtained in a trial of Ad26.COV2.S vaccine versus placebo. The sequence derives from a person between 18 and 65 years old who received the Ad26.COV2.S COVID-19 vaccine or a placebo. The rearrangement joined TRBV24-1 to TRBJ2-5; 7 central nucleotides agree with TRBD1. The CDR3 loop reads CATSDPRQGPSSETQYF. The DNA is TGTGCCACCAGTGATCCCAGACAGGGACCCTCGAGTGAGACCCAGTACTTC.